The 2 T cell receptor beta chains below come from one sample, sequenced in a study of T cell repertoires in ileal Crohn's disease. Clones were read by immunoSEQ multiplex PCR, and TCRdb kept only the in-frame ones, dropping some. This table holds tens of thousands of clones, 85% to 90% found once. Stated time point: neoterminal ileum biopsy at postoperative endoscopy, about 6 months after surgery. The sample consisted of ileal tissue. These TCRs come from an adult with Crohn's disease.

This chain uses TRBV19 with TRBJ1-1; D perhaps matches TRBD1 (5 bases). The V end lost 7 bases, the J end lost 4 bases, and 19 bases lay between the germline ends. The length of the CDR3 is 15 residues. In germline, CDR1 is LNHDA, CDR2 SQIVND (reference sequence). The CDR3 region has the DNA TGTGCCAGTACCCCCCGACAGTCTTGGAGCACTGAAGCTTTCTTT. It yields the protein CASTPRQSWSTEAFF.

This clone has just a few counts. V is TRBV5-1 and J is TRBJ2-1; no clear D. The germline V gene has CDR1 SGHRS and CDR2 YFSETQ. Trimming removed 7 bases at V and 8 bases at J, with 16 bases between. The CDR3 has 13 residues. This CDR3 is CASSPVPSDEQFF. In nucleotides, the CDR3 is TGCGCCAGCTCCCCCGTCCCTTCGGATGAGCAGTTCTTC.